This TCR beta chain was profiled in a study of vaccination effects on CD4 cells after COVID-19. Before any sequencing was done, the ViraFEST assay used viral peptide pools to expand antigen-specific CD4+ T cells. Subsequent to a culture period of under 11 days, CD4+ T cells were isolated. No vaccinee had earlier SARS-CoV-2 infection, and nucleocapsid antibodies were negative. The method was immunoSEQ multiplex PCR; TCRdb's version includes in-frame clones alone and lacks a portion of them. The sample records 67,000 or so clones, approximately 70% being singletons. Turning to this clone: The antigen is not known. The junction and the germline gene differ at one end; a read error may be behind it.

The receptor's source is a human donor who received a COVID-19 vaccine. The sequencing used CD4+ T cells from PBMCs cultured with HCoV-OC43 spike peptides, collected before COVID-19 vaccination. The subset was: HCoV-OC43 spike overlapping peptide pool stimulation.

The CDR3 spells CASSLRDRGIGF. CDR3 bases: TGTGCCAGCAGCCTCCGGGACAGGGGGATAGGTTTT. The chain joins TRBV28 to TRBJ2-3; TRBD1 matches at 11 bases. The CDR3 totals 12 residues. Germline V gives CDR1 MDHEN, CDR2 SYDVKM.